This paragraph covers one T cell receptor beta chain sequence. Antigen specificity is unknown. Libraries were prepared by immunoSEQ multiplex PCR; TCRdb keeps only in-frame clonotypes and omits some of them. The profile shows 150,000 to 200,000 clones, around 93% of them singletons. The sample originates from a study of T cell responses to AZD1222 COVID-19 vaccine. Study-wide results and limits: Sampled repertoires all dated from after the peak T cell response. Unmutated variant regions are reportedly the target of nearly half of TCRs that are spike-specific. White British donors predominated, females outnumbered males, and clonal diversity was possibly underestimated. Following two doses of AZD1222, Spike-specific TCR breadth and depth rose.

Germline V gives CDR1 SNHLY, CDR2 FYNNEI. The length of the CDR3 is 15 residues. Trimming stripped 2 bases from V and 2 bases from J, with 10 bases between. The sequence derives from an adult who received the MenACWY meningococcal vaccine as a control. This specimen consisted of peripheral blood, obtained 28 days after the second dose of the MenACWY control vaccine. The genes are TRBV2 and TRBJ1-5; D unresolved. For the CDR3, the DNA is TGTGCCAGCAGTGAAAGCAGTTATGGCAATCAGCCCCAGCATTTT. This translates into CASSESSYGNQPQHF.